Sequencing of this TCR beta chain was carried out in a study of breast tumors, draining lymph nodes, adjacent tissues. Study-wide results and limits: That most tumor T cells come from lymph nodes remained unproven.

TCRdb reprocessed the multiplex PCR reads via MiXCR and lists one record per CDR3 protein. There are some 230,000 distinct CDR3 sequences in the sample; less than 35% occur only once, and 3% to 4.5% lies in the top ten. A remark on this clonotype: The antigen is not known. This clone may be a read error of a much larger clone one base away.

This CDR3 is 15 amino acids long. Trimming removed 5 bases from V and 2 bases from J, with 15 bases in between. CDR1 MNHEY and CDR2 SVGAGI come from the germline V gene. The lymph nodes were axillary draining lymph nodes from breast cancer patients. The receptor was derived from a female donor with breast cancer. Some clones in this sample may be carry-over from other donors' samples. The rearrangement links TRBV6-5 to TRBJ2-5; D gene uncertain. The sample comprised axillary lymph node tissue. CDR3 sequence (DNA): TGTGCCAGCAGTCACCAGTCTAAAGGTCAAGAGACCCAGTACTTC. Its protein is CASSHQSKGQETQYF.